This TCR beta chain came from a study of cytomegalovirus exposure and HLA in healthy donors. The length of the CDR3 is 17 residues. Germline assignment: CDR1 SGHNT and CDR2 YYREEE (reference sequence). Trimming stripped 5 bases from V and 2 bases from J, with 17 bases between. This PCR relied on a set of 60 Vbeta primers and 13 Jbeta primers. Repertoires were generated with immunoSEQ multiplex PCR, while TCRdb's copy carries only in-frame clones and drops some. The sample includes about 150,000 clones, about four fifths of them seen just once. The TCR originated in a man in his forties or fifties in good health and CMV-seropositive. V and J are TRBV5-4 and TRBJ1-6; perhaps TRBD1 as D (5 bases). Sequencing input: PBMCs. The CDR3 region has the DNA TGTGCCAGCAGGTCTCGTACGGGGGGAACCTATAATTCACCCCTCCACTTT. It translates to CASRSRTGGTYNSPLHF.